Sequencing of this T cell receptor beta chain was carried out in a study of blood T cell repertoires in COVID-19 (dated by TCRdb to 2020 to 2021). Turning to the overall study: Samples from collaborators originated in the United States, Italy and Spain and spanned both the acute and convalescent phases of COVID-19. The repertoires were released in a freely available public database meant as a resource for research on the immune response to SARS-CoV-2. The material from the prospective study consisted of cDNA or gDNA derived from T cells, B-cell-depleted T cells, or PBMCs. Where available, HLA class I and class II types were taken from metadata supplied by the sample provider and were not determined by assay-based typing. Samples came from the ongoing ImmuneRACE study (first 160 participants) plus 1,254 subjects from 6 global collaborators. Subjects who had been exposed to COVID-19, were actively infected with it, or had recovered from it provided the deeply sampled blood TCRbeta repertoires that made up the dataset. Nearly every sample came with metadata listing a de-identified subject ID, COVID-19 status, age in years and sex.

Summary of the overall study and its limitations: The quantity of clinical and demographic metadata differed by source and by participant and was supplied without curation.

TCRbeta CDR3 regions were amplified from genomic DNA by means of the immunoSEQ Assay, a bias-controlled multiplex PCR. Turning to the authors' computational methods: The number of nucleated cells in each sample was estimated from the amplification of reference gene primers within the assay. Sequence reads were collapsed and filtered to measure the absolute abundance of every unique TCRbeta CDR3 rearrangement. For each sample, productive Simpson clonality was calculated as the square root of Simpson's diversity index across productive rearrangements. The table comes from immuneACCESS by way of TCRdb, which keeps in-frame sequences with V and J called. Part of the clones is missing from these tables; in studies checked, under half for an unresolved V gene and the rest for unknown reasons. The V and J calls and the clone size are those of that table, but D and trimming were determined from the DNA. The sample includes 150,000 to 200,000 clones, with 88% observed a single time. The biggest ten clones account for roughly 6% of the sample.

With regard to this clone: It lacks a known antigen. No per-base quality is available; no much larger clone lies one base away.

The collaborating institutions used their own protocols to collect whole blood in K2EDTA tubes. For TCRbeta analysis, collaborators shipped samples as frozen whole blood, isolated PBMCs, or DNA extracted from either of those sample types. Sequencing was done on a sample of peripheral blood. The sequence came from a man between 40 and 49 years old with active or convalescent COVID-19.

The CDR3 amino acid sequence is: CASGYKGTGELFF. The DNA sequence is given as TGTGCTAGTGGTTATAAGGGGACCGGGGAGCTGTTTTTT. Rearrangement joined TRBV12-5 to TRBJ2-2; the D gene is perhaps TRBD1, from 5 matching bases. V is shortened by 4 bases, J by 5 bases, and the region joining them spans 8 bases. According to the germline V gene, CDR1 reads LGHNT and CDR2 reads FRNRAP. From the cysteine through the phenylalanine, the CDR3 covers 13 amino acids. The DNA shown is the 39-base CDR3, in frame from base 1.